The 22 T cell receptor beta chains given below trace back to one sample, sequenced in a study of OX40 agonist ivuxolimab in advanced cancers. The library was prepared using the immunoSEQ multiplex PCR assay. Entries here come from immuneACCESS through TCRdb and include only in-frame sequences with V and J called. Some clones fail to appear in such tables; in the studies checked, an unresolved V gene covers under half of the shortfall, and the cause of the remainder is unknown. This sample gives under 70,000 clones in total; roughly 81% of them show up just once. The leading ten clones occupy 2% to 2.5% of the sample. Sequenced here: CD4+ or CD8+ T cells sorted from blood, sampled in a trial of the OX40 agonist ivuxolimab. The receptors come from an adult with an advanced solid tumor such as melanoma, head and neck, liver or kidney cancer.

DNA for the CDR3: TGTGCCAGCAGCTTGATAGCGGGGTACAATGAGCAGTTCTTC. This sequence encodes CASSLIAGYNEQFF. V and J are TRBV5-4 and TRBJ2-1; 8 positions agree with TRBD2. Per the germline V gene, CDR1 is SGHNT and CDR2 is YYREEE (reference sequence). The CDR3 covers 14 residues. Losses at the gene ends were 1 base for V and 4 bases for J; bases not matched to a gene: 1.

V is TRBV29-1 and J is TRBJ2-7; D gene uncertain. The CDR3 is 13 amino acids. V shed 4 bases and J shed 1 base, with 11 bases lying between them. Germline V CDR1 and CDR2: SQVTM, ANQGSEA. CDR3 residues: CSVVPLYSYEQYF. The CDR3 DNA follows: TGCAGCGTTGTTCCGCTATATTCCTACGAGCAGTACTTC.

The chain couples TRBV6-1 to TRBJ1-2; 8 positions match TRBD1. The CDR3 length is 12 residues. J lost 5 bases, V lost 8 bases, and 4 bases had no gene match. Germline-derived CDR1 and CDR2 are MNHNS and SASEGT. In DNA form, the CDR3 reads TGTGCCAGCGGACAGGGTAGTTATGGCTACACCTTC. It specifies CASGQGSYGYTF.

The CDR3 DNA follows: TGCAGCGTCCAAGGACTAGCGGGAGGGCCCGGGGAGCTGTTTTTT. Translated: CSVQGLAGGPGELFF. This chain links TRBV29-1 with TRBJ2-2; 15 bases map to TRBD2. Germline V gene data show CDR1 as SQVTM and CDR2 as ANQGSEA. After removal of 6 bases from V and 6 bases from J, the junction contained 5 bases not matched to a gene. This CDR3 contains 15 residues.

CDR3 sequence: CATALGAQGYEQYF. The CDR3 DNA reads as TGTGCCACCGCACTGGGGGCACAGGGCTACGAGCAGTACTTC. The rearrangement uses TRBV19 and TRBJ2-5; TRBD1 might be the D (6 bases). Near its end, the DNA agrees better with TRBJ2-7, so the J call may be wrong. CDR1 is LNHDA, CDR2 SQIVND, per germline (reference sequence). The CDR3 runs to 14 residues.

This rearrangement joins TRBV1 to TRBJ1-3; the table's TRBD1 call for D was not verified on the DNA. TRBV1 is noted as a pseudogene. CDR3 size: 16 residues. The CDR3 loop reads CTSSHPTGAGGNTIYF. The CDR3 bases are TGCACCAGCAGCCACCCGACAGGGGCGGGAGGAAACACCATATATTTT.

The gene calls are TRBV19 and TRBJ2-4; either TRBD1 or TRBD2 may supply D (5 bases each). Trimming removed 4 bases at V and 6 bases at J, with 16 bases between. CDR1 LNHDA and CDR2 SQIVND come from the germline V gene (reference sequence). CDR3 size: 15 residues. The CDR3 DNA sequence: TGTGCCAGTAGTAGATGGGCCAGGGCGGGAAACATTCAGTACTTC. It encodes CASSRWARAGNIQYF.

The chain couples TRBV5-1 to TRBJ2-1, with 8 bases that match TRBD1. Trimming took 5 bases from V and 3 from J; bases not matched to a gene: 10. The germline gives CDR1 SGHRS, CDR2 YFSETQ. This CDR3 has 16 residues. The CDR3 DNA is TGCGCCAGCAGGGCGCCGGGGACAGGAGACTACAATGAGCAGTTCTTC. Translating gives CASRAPGTGDYNEQFF.

The chain uses TRBV2 and TRBJ2-7; 9 nucleotides match TRBD1. With 6 bases clipped from V and 3 bases from J, the junction kept 15 bases outside the gene matches. Germline assignment: CDR1 SNHLY and CDR2 FYNNEI. The CDR3 has 17 residues. CDR3 amino acids: CASSLDRGGPHNYEQYF. DNA for the CDR3: TGTGCCAGCAGCCTGGACAGGGGTGGCCCACACAACTACGAGCAGTACTTC.

The V call is TRBV4-3, the J call TRBJ2-3, with 12 positions matching TRBD2. Looked up from germline, CDR1 is LGHNA and CDR2 is YSLEER. Unmatched junction bases numbered 7, after V lost 3 bases and J lost 0 bases. This CDR3 spans 18 amino acids. CDR3 amino acids: CASSHTLAGGTSTDTQYF. DNA for the CDR3: TGCGCCAGCAGCCACACCCTAGCGGGGGGGACTAGCACAGATACGCAGTATTTT.

J is TRBJ2-5 and V is TRBV5-1, with 8 bases fitting TRBD2. The CDR3 runs to 14 residues. Germline V gives CDR1 SGHRS, CDR2 YFSETQ. J was trimmed by 3 bases and V by 0 bases; bases with no gene match: 1. CDR3 sequence reads: CASSLGSGEETQYF. Here the CDR3 DNA reads TGCGCCAGCAGCTTGGGTAGCGGGGAAGAGACCCAGTACTTC.

The CDR3 region has the DNA TGTGCCAGCTCACCACCGGGGGGAGGGAACACTGAAGCTTTCTTT. As protein: CASSPPGGGNTEAFF. The chain recombines TRBV18 with TRBJ1-1; a weak D match, TRBD1 (5 bases). The CDR3 extends over 15 amino acids. V dropped 0 bases and J dropped 1 base, with 9 bases sitting between them. Germline lookup yields CDR1 KGHSH and CDR2 LQKENI.

The chain joins TRBV2 to TRBJ2-7; 9 nucleotides line up with TRBD1. The CDR3 length is 13 residues. V lost 5 bases to trimming and J lost 6 bases; unmatched junction nucleotides: 5. Per germline, CDR1 SNHLY and CDR2 FYNNEI. This CDR3 is CASSPQTGGEQYF. CDR3 in DNA: TGTGCCAGCAGTCCGCAGACAGGGGGCGAGCAGTACTTC.

A few counts support this clone. This sequence joins TRBV28 and TRBJ2-5; D is perhaps TRBD2 (8 bases). CDR3 length: 18 amino acids. The ends were cut back, 5 bases at V and 5 bases at J, with 27 bases in the middle. CDR1 is MDHEN and CDR2 is SYDVKM in the germline V gene. The CDR3 here is CASSPGQVPAGAGETQYF. CDR3 nucleotide sequence: TGTGCCAGCAGTCCAGGACAGGTTCCAGCGGGGGCGGGGGAGACCCAGTACTTC.

The chain links TRBV7-9 to TRBJ2-7; D gene unclear. From germline, CDR1 is SEHNR and CDR2 FQNEAQ (reference sequence). This CDR3 has 13 amino acids. The V end lost 5 bases, the J end lost 3 bases, and 11 bases lay between the germline ends. DNA of the CDR3: TGTGCCAGCAGCCCATTGACTGGCTACGAGCAGTACTTC. Translating it yields CASSPLTGYEQYF. The full variable domain, its missing parts supplied by reference TRBV7-9 and TRBJ2-7, is DTGVSQNPRHKITKRGQNVTFRCDPISEHNRLYWYRQTLGQGPEFLTYFQNEAQLEKSRLLSDRFSAERPKGSFSTLEIQRTEQGDSAMYLCASSPLTGYEQYFGPGTRLTVT.

The genes are TRBV4-3 and TRBJ1-6; D not resolved. Germline CDR1 is LGHNA and CDR2 is YSLEER. V lost 0 bases and J 13 bases, leaving 10 bases between the germline ends. This CDR3 region has 13 residues. CDR3 residues: CASSQERERPLHF. For the CDR3, the DNA is TGCGCCAGCAGCCAAGAACGGGAAAGGCCCCTCCACTTT.

The chain couples TRBV30 to TRBJ1-6; D unresolved. Per germline, CDR1 GTSNPN and CDR2 SVGIG (reference sequence). The CDR3 sequence is 13 residues long. Deletions cut 7 bases from V and 7 bases from J, with 14 bases between. DNA for the CDR3: TGTGCCTCGGACTGGAGTCGGAATTCACCCCTCCACTTT. This encodes CASDWSRNSPLHF.

The rearrangement links TRBV29-1 to TRBJ1-1, with 7 bases lining up with TRBD1. Trimming at V came to 4 bases and at J to 10 bases, leaving 6 bases not matched to a gene. This CDR3 spans 11 amino acids. CDR1 and CDR2 from the germline V gene are SQVTM and ANQGSEA. The CDR3 region is CSVAEGAGAFF. DNA for the CDR3: TGCAGCGTTGCGGAGGGGGCCGGAGCTTTCTTT.

The chain employs TRBV27 and TRBJ2-7; D ambiguous. The germline gives CDR1 MNHEY, CDR2 SMNVEV (reference sequence). This CDR3 has 11 amino acids. The V end lost 7 bases, the J end lost 5 bases, and 9 bases lay between the germline ends. CDR3 loop: CASTGLDEQYF. The CDR3 DNA reads as TGTGCCAGCACAGGCCTAGACGAGCAGTACTTC.

The chain links TRBV28 to TRBJ1-2; a weak D match, TRBD1 (5 bases). The germline gives CDR1 MDHEN, CDR2 SYDVKM. This CDR3 region has 13 residues. V was pared by 6 bases and J by 6 bases, with 14 bases between. The CDR3 bases are TGTGCCAGCAGCTACCTAGGGGTAAATGGCTACACCTTC. Its protein is CASSYLGVNGYTF.

V usage is TRBV29-1 and J usage is TRBJ1-2, with D perhaps TRBD1 (5 bases). V shed 6 bases and J shed 7 bases, with 15 bases lying between them. The CDR3 length is 12 residues. Germline values: CDR1 SQVTM, CDR2 ANQGSEA. The CDR3 here is CSVDPRRGGYTF. For the CDR3, the DNA is TGCAGCGTGGACCCAAGGAGGGGTGGCTACACCTTC. The full variable domain, completed using reference TRBV29-1 and TRBJ1-2, is SAVISQKPSRDICQRGTSLTIQCQVDSQVTMMFWYRQQPGQSLTLIATANQGSEATYESGFVIDKFPISRPNLTFSTLTVSNMSPEDSSIYLCSVDPRRGGYTFGSGTRLTVV.

The rearrangement joins TRBV30 to TRBJ2-3; perhaps TRBD1 as D (5 bases). V was trimmed by 0 bases and J by 0 bases, leaving 7 bases between them. The CDR3 is 14 residues long. The germline gives CDR1 GTSNPN, CDR2 SVGIG (reference sequence). DNA for the CDR3: TGTGCCTGGAGTGTACGACAGAGCACAGATACGCAGTATTTT. This encodes CAWSVRQSTDTQYF. Full variable domain (outside the CDR3, taken from reference TRBV30 and TRBJ2-3): SQTIHQWPATLVQPVGSPLSLECTVEGTSNPNLYWYRQAAGRGLQLLFYSVGIGQISSEVPQNLSASRPQDRQFILSSKKLLLSDSGFYLCAWSVRQSTDTQYFGPGTRLTVL.